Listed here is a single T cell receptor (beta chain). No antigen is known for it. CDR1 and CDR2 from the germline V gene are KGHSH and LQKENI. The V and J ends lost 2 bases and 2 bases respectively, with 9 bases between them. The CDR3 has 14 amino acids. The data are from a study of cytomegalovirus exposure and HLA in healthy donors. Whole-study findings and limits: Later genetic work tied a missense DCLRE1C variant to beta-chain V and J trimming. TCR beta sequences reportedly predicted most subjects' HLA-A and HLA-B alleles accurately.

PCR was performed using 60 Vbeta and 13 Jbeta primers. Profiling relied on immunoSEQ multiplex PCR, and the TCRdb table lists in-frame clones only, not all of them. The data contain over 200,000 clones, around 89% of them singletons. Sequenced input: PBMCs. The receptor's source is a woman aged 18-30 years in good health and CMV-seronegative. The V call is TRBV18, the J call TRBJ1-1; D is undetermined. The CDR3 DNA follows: TGTGCCAGCTCACCAAAGTCAGGTAACACTGAAGCTTTCTTT. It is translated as CASSPKSGNTEAFF.